This passage covers 7 T cell receptor beta chains from one sample sequenced in a study of T cells in Graves' hyperthyroidism and ophthalmopathy. The TCR beta CDR3 regions underwent amplification using RNA transcripts as the source. HTBI primers were the set used in a first-round RT-PCR of the TCR CDR3. TCRdb called the multiplex PCR reads again in MiXCR, with one record for every CDR3 protein. The sample records approximately 610,000 distinct CDR3 sequences, 16% being singletons. The sample comprised blood. The source is a young woman with Graves' hyperthyroidism.

This clonotype was found many times. The chain has TRBV20-1 and TRBJ1-2; perhaps TRBD1 as D (6 bases). Germline V gene data show CDR1 as DFQATT and CDR2 as SNEGSKA (reference sequence). Trimming left V 6 bases short and J 6 bases short, with 14 bases between. CDR3 size: 12 residues. The CDR3 loop reads CSAHTGMDGYTF. The CDR3 DNA follows: TGCAGTGCCCACACAGGGATGGATGGCTACACCTTC.

This clonotype was observed at least ten times. The chain links TRBV20-1 to TRBJ2-7; D is uncertain. CDR1 is DFQATT, CDR2 SNEGSKA, per germline (reference sequence). Trimming removed 1 base at V and 1 base at J, with 11 bases between. The CDR3 sequence is 14 residues long. CDR3 bases: TGCAGTGCTAGAGGATCTAGTCCTTCCTACGAGCAGTACTTC. It codes for CSARGSSPSYEQYF.

The gene calls are TRBV28 and TRBJ2-1, with 16 positions matching TRBD2. This CDR3 comprises 16 residues. The V segment lost 3 bases and the J segment 6 bases; nucleotides outside the gene matches: 2. Germline CDR1 is MDHEN and CDR2 is SYDVKM. The CDR3 DNA reads TGTGCCAGCAGTTTGGGGACTAGCGGGAGGGCCAATGAGCAGTTCTTC. Residues: CASSLGTSGRANEQFF.

This clonotype came up a few times. The chain has TRBV28 and TRBJ2-7; perhaps TRBD2 as D (6 bases). Trimming stripped 5 bases from V and 4 bases from J, with 15 bases between. In germline, CDR1 is MDHEN, CDR2 SYDVKM. The CDR3 covers 14 residues. The CDR3 nucleotides read TGTGCCAGCAGTACCCAAAGCGGAGGGTACGAGCAGTACTTC. Protein product: CASSTQSGGYEQYF.

The V and J genes are TRBV7-2 and TRBJ2-1, with D maybe TRBD1 (6 bases). Trimming left V 6 bases short and J 6 bases short, with 15 bases between. This CDR3 is built from 14 residues. The V gene's germline CDR1 is SGHTA and CDR2 FQGNSA. The CDR3 sequence is CASRSAGDSNEQFF. The CDR3 DNA sequence: TGTGCCAGCAGATCGGCAGGGGATAGCAATGAGCAGTTCTTC.

This clonotype was counted between two and nine times. The chain employs TRBV6-1 and TRBJ2-5; no firm D call. The CDR3 contains 16 residues. Germline CDR1 and CDR2: MNHNS and SASEGT. V was pared by 0 bases and J by 0 bases, with 11 bases between. The CDR3 DNA is TGTGCCAGCAGTGAAGCCTTTAGCCGGTACCAAGAGACCCAGTACTTC. Translation gives CASSEAFSRYQETQYF.

The chain employs TRBV19 and TRBJ2-7, with a tentative D call TRBD1 (6 bases). V lost 3 bases to trimming and J lost 6 bases, with 9 bases between them. Germline CDR1 LNHDA, CDR2 SQIVND (reference sequence). CDR3 size: 12 residues. The CDR3 DNA reads TGTGCCAGTAGTATCAGGGGCCTCGAGCAGTACTTC. This gives the protein CASSIRGLEQYF.